This T cell receptor (beta chain) was recovered during a study of identical twins. MiXCR was run by TCRdb on the 5' RACE reads, yielding one entry per CDR3 protein. The table has under 350,000 distinct CDR3 sequences, more than 8% seen once. This CDR3 is 18 amino acids long. After removal of 1 base from V and 3 bases from J, the junction contained 14 bases not matched to a gene. Per germline, CDR1 DFQATT and CDR2 SNEGSKA (reference sequence). In this sample, this clonotype turned up many times. This sample also appeared in a second study, on yellow fever vaccine responses in identical twins.

The receptor's source is a woman aged 18-29 years in good health. The material sequenced was CD8+ T cells sorted from blood. This sequence joins TRBV20-1 and TRBJ2-1; 8 positions match TRBD2. The CDR3 here is CSARAKISSGLNYNEQFF. The CDR3, as DNA: TGCAGTGCTAGAGCAAAAATCTCTAGCGGGCTGAACTACAATGAGCAGTTCTTC.